The rows below give T cell receptor beta chains drawn from one sample of a study of blood T cell repertoires in COVID-19. Using immunoSEQ multiplex PCR, the repertoire was profiled, and TCRdb retains in-frame clones only, with some absent. The profile shows 120,000 to 150,000 clones, 75% to 85% of them singletons. Material for sequencing was peripheral blood. These receptors were taken from a human donor with acute or convalescent COVID-19. The donor label of this sample is uncertain. The CDR3 runs from the conserved cysteine through the conserved F or W. A D gene is named only where the DNA matches it firmly. Size values are once, few and many counts, or a class for expanded clones, and some rows have none.

CDR3nt: TGTGCCAGCAGCTCCCCCTTACCCGGACAGGGGGGAATGAAGACCCAGTACTTC
CDR3aa: CASSSPLPGQGGMKTQYF
j_gene: TRBJ2-5
abundance: -
d_gene: TRBD1
v_gene: TRBV5-6

CDR3nt: TGTGCCTGGAGTCCCAACGTGAGGAGTAGGGGGTCAAGGACTGAAGCTTTCTTT
CDR3aa: CAWSPNVRSRGSRTEAFF
j_gene: TRBJ1-1
abundance: -
d_gene: -
v_gene: TRBV30

CDR3nt: TGTGCCAGCAGGCCGACAGGGACGAACACTGAAGCTTTCTTT
CDR3aa: CASRPTGTNTEAFF
j_gene: TRBJ1-1
abundance: -
d_gene: TRBD1
v_gene: TRBV5-6

CDR3nt: TGTGCCAGCAGCCTGCAGGACAGGGGCGGCTACACCTTC
CDR3aa: CASSLQDRGGYTF
j_gene: TRBJ1-2
abundance: -
d_gene: TRBD1
v_gene: TRBV3-1/TRBV3-2

CDR3nt: TGTGCCAGCAGCTCCCGAGCTTTCTTT
CDR3aa: CASSSRAFF
j_gene: TRBJ1-1
abundance: -
d_gene: -
v_gene: TRBV11-2

CDR3nt: TGTGCCAGTAGGAATAGCTGGAAGGCTTCACCCCTCCACTTT
CDR3aa: CASRNSWKASPLHF
j_gene: TRBJ1-6
abundance: -
d_gene: -
v_gene: TRBV25-1

CDR3nt: TGTGCCAGCAGCTTCAGCGGGCGAGAGACCCAGTACTTC
CDR3aa: CASSFSGRETQYF
j_gene: TRBJ2-5
abundance: -
d_gene: -
v_gene: TRBV5-4

CDR3nt: TGCAGCGTGGGCCTGGGGGCTAGCTATGGCTACACCTTC
CDR3aa: CSVGLGASYGYTF
j_gene: TRBJ1-2
abundance: -
d_gene: -
v_gene: TRBV29-1

CDR3nt: TGCAGCGTTGAAGGTCAATCCCATGGCTACACCTTC
CDR3aa: CSVEGQSHGYTF
j_gene: TRBJ1-2
abundance: few
d_gene: -
v_gene: TRBV29-1

CDR3nt: TGTGCCAGCAGCTCCCTAAACCGACAGGGGAGCTACACCTTC
CDR3aa: CASSSLNRQGSYTF
j_gene: TRBJ1-2
abundance: -
d_gene: TRBD1
v_gene: TRBV7-9

CDR3nt: TGTGCCAGCAGCCACAGGGAGTGGGTTCTCGATACGCAGTATTTT
CDR3aa: CASSHREWVLDTQYF
j_gene: TRBJ2-3
abundance: -
d_gene: -
v_gene: TRBV11-2

CDR3nt: TGTGCCAGCAGTTGGGTCGCTAGCGGGGGGGCGCGGGAGCAGTTCTTC
CDR3aa: CASSWVASGGAREQFF
j_gene: TRBJ2-1
abundance: -
d_gene: TRBD2
v_gene: TRBV6-5

CDR3nt: TGCGCCAGCAGCTTGGGTAGGGGCAGAGTGGGGACTGAAGCTTTCTTT
CDR3aa: CASSLGRGRVGTEAFF
j_gene: TRBJ1-1
abundance: few
d_gene: -
v_gene: TRBV5-1

CDR3nt: TGTGCCTGGAGTGGACAGGTTAGCACTGAAGCTTTCTTT
CDR3aa: CAWSGQVSTEAFF
j_gene: TRBJ1-1
abundance: once
d_gene: -
v_gene: TRBV30

CDR3nt: TGTGCCAGCAGCGGGCGCTCCGGGATGACCCAGTACTTC
CDR3aa: CASSGRSGMTQYF
j_gene: TRBJ2-5
abundance: -
d_gene: -
v_gene: TRBV7-9

CDR3nt: TGTGCCAGCAGTTCGTATTACAGGGAAGCTTTCTTT
CDR3aa: CASSSYYREAFF
j_gene: TRBJ1-1
abundance: -
d_gene: -
v_gene: TRBV11-2

CDR3nt: TGTGCCAGCAGTTTGGGTCCTAGGTCTGGCTACACCTTC
CDR3aa: CASSLGPRSGYTF
j_gene: TRBJ1-2
abundance: -
d_gene: -
v_gene: TRBV27

CDR3nt: TGTGCCACCACGGACAGGGGAGTCACCGGGGAGCTGTTTTTT
CDR3aa: CATTDRGVTGELFF
j_gene: TRBJ2-2
abundance: -
d_gene: TRBD1
v_gene: TRBV19

CDR3nt: TGCGCCAGCAGCCAAGAAACCAGGCCAGTGTTGATGGATACGCAGTATTTT
CDR3aa: CASSQETRPVLMDTQYF
j_gene: TRBJ2-3
abundance: -
d_gene: -
v_gene: TRBV4-1

CDR3nt: TGTGCCAGCAGCGCGTGGACAGGGCAGAACACTGAAGCTTTCTTT
CDR3aa: CASSAWTGQNTEAFF
j_gene: TRBJ1-1
abundance: -
d_gene: -
v_gene: TRBV21-1

CDR3nt: TGTGCCAGCAGCCACGGCGGGTGGGGGGATGAGCCCCAGCATTTT
CDR3aa: CASSHGGWGDEPQHF
j_gene: TRBJ1-5
abundance: -
d_gene: -
v_gene: TRBV3-1/TRBV3-2

CDR3nt: TGTGCCAGCACGGGCTTAGGGACACTTACGCAGTATTTT
CDR3aa: CASTGLGTLTQYF
j_gene: TRBJ2-3
abundance: -
d_gene: -
v_gene: TRBV2

CDR3nt: TGTGCCAGCAGCAAACAAAACTATGGCTACACCTTC
CDR3aa: CASSKQNYGYTF
j_gene: TRBJ1-2
abundance: -
d_gene: -
v_gene: TRBV9

CDR3nt: TGCGCCAGCAGCTTGGTCAGGGGCGTCTCTGGAAACACCATATATTTT
CDR3aa: CASSLVRGVSGNTIYF
j_gene: TRBJ1-3
abundance: -
d_gene: -
v_gene: TRBV5-1

CDR3nt: TGTGCCAGCAGCTTCCGGACTCCCCTGAACACCGGGGAGCTGTTTTTT
CDR3aa: CASSFRTPLNTGELFF
j_gene: TRBJ2-2
abundance: -
d_gene: -
v_gene: TRBV5-4

CDR3nt: TGCGCCAGCAGTAGGACAGGGCCTGACAATGAGCAGTTCTTC
CDR3aa: CASSRTGPDNEQFF
j_gene: TRBJ2-1
abundance: -
d_gene: TRBD1
v_gene: TRBV5-1

CDR3nt: TGTGCCAGCAGCTCCCGACTAGCGGGGGACACAGATACGCAGTATTTT
CDR3aa: CASSSRLAGDTDTQYF
j_gene: TRBJ2-3
abundance: -
d_gene: TRBD2
v_gene: TRBV5-4

CDR3nt: TGTGCCAGCAGCCAAGTGCAGACGGTCCTCGGGGAGCAGTACTTC
CDR3aa: CASSQVQTVLGEQYF
j_gene: TRBJ2-7
abundance: -
d_gene: -
v_gene: TRBV3-1/TRBV3-2

CDR3nt: TGCGCCAGCAGATGGACAGGGGGCACTGAAGCTTTCTTT
CDR3aa: CASRWTGGTEAFF
j_gene: TRBJ1-1
abundance: -
d_gene: TRBD1
v_gene: TRBV5-1

CDR3nt: TGTGCCAGCAGTTACGGGACACAGGGATCTGCTCCCCTCCACTTT
CDR3aa: CASSYGTQGSAPLHF
j_gene: TRBJ1-6
abundance: -
d_gene: -
v_gene: TRBV6-5